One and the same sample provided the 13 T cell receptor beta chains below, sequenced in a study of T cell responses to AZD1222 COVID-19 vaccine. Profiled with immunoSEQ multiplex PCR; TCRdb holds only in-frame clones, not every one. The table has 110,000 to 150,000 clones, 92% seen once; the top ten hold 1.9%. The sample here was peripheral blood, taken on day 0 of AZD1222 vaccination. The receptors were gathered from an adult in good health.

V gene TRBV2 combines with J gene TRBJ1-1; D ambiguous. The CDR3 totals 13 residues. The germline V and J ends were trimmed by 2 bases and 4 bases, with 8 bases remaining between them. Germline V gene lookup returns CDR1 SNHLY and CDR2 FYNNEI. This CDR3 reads CASSEQQVTEAFF. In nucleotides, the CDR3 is TGTGCCAGCAGTGAACAGCAGGTCACTGAAGCTTTCTTT.

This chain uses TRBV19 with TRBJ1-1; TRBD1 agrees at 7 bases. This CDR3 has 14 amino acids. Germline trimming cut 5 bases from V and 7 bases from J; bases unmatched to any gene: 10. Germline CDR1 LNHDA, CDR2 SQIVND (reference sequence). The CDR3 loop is CASSPLDRAGEAFF. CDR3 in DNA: TGTGCCAGTAGTCCGCTTGACAGGGCAGGTGAAGCTTTCTTT.

The CDR3 sequence is CASSFSIRASNQPQHF. For the CDR3, the DNA is TGTGCCAGCAGCTTTTCAATTCGGGCTAGCAATCAGCCCCAGCATTTT. The gene calls are TRBV7-8 and TRBJ1-5, with D hard to call. In germline, CDR1 is SGHVS, CDR2 FQNEAQ. V was shortened by 3 bases and J by 0 bases, with 12 bases between the two germline ends. This CDR3 is 16 amino acids long.

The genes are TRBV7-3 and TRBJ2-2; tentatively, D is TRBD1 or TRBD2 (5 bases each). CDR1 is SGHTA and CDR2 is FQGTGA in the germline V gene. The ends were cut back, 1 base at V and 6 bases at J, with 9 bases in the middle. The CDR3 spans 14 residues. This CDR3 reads CASSLMGPPGELFF. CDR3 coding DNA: TGTGCCAGCAGCTTAATGGGACCTCCCGGGGAGCTGTTTTTT.

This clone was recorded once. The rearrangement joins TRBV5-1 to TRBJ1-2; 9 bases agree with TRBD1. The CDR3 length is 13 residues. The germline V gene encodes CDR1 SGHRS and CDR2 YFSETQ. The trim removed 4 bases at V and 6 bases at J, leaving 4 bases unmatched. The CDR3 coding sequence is TGCGCCAGCAGCGTAACAGGGGGCGATGGCTACACCTTC. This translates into CASSVTGGDGYTF.

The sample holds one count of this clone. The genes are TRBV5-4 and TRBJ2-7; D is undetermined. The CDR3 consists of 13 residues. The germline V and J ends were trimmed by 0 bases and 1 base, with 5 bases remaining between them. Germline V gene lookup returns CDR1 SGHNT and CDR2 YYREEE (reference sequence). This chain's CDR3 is CASSLGKSYEQYF. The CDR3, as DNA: TGTGCCAGCAGCTTGGGTAAATCCTACGAGCAGTACTTC.

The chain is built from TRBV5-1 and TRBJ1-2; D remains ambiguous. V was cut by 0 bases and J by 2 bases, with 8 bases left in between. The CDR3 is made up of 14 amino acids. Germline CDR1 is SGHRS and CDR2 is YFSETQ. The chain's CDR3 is CASSLGQANYGYTF. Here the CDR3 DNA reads TGCGCCAGCAGCTTGGGGCAGGCCAACTATGGCTACACCTTC.

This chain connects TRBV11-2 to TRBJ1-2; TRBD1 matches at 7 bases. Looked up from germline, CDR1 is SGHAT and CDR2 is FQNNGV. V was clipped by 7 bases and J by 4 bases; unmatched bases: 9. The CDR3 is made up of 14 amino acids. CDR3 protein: CASNQIQGSYGYTF. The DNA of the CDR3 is TGTGCCAGCAACCAAATACAGGGGAGCTATGGCTACACCTTC. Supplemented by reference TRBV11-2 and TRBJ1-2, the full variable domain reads EAGVAQSPRYKIIEKRQSVAFWCNPISGHATLYWYQQILGQGPKLLIQFQNNGVVDDSQLPKDRFSAERLKGVDSTLKIQPAKLEDSAVYLCASNQIQGSYGYTFGSGTRLTVV.

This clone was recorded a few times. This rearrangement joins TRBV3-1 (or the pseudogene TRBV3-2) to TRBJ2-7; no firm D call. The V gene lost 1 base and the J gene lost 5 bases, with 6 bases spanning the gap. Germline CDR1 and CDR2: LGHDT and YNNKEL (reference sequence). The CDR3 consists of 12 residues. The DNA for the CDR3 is TGTGCCAGCAGCCAAGTTTTCCACGAGCAGTACTTC. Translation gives CASSQVFHEQYF.

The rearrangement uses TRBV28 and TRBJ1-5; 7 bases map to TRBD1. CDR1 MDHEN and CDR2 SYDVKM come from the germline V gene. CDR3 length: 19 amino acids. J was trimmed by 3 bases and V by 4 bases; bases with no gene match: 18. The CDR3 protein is CASSSPGQEGGLDNQPQHF. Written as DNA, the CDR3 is TGTGCCAGCAGTTCCCCCGGACAGGAGGGTGGGCTGGACAATCAGCCCCAGCATTTT.

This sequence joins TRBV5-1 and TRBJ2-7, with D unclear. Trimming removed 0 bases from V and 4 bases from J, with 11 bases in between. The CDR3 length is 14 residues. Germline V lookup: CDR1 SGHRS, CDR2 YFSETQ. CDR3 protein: CASSLVTSRYEQYF. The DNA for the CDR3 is TGCGCCAGCAGCTTGGTCACCTCAAGGTACGAGCAGTACTTC.

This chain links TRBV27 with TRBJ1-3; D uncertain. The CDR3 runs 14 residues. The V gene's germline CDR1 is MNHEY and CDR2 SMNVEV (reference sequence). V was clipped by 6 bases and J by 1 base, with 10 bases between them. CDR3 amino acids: CASSRHRSGNTIYF. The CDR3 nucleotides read TGTGCCAGCAGCCGACACCGGTCTGGAAACACCATATATTTT.

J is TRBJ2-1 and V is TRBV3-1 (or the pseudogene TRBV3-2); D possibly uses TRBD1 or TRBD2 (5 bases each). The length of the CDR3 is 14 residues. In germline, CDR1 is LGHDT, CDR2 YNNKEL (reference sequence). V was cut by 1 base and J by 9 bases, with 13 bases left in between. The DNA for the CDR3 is TGTGCCAGCAGCCAAGCGGGGCCGACGGGTGAGCAGTTCTTC. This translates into CASSQAGPTGEQFF.